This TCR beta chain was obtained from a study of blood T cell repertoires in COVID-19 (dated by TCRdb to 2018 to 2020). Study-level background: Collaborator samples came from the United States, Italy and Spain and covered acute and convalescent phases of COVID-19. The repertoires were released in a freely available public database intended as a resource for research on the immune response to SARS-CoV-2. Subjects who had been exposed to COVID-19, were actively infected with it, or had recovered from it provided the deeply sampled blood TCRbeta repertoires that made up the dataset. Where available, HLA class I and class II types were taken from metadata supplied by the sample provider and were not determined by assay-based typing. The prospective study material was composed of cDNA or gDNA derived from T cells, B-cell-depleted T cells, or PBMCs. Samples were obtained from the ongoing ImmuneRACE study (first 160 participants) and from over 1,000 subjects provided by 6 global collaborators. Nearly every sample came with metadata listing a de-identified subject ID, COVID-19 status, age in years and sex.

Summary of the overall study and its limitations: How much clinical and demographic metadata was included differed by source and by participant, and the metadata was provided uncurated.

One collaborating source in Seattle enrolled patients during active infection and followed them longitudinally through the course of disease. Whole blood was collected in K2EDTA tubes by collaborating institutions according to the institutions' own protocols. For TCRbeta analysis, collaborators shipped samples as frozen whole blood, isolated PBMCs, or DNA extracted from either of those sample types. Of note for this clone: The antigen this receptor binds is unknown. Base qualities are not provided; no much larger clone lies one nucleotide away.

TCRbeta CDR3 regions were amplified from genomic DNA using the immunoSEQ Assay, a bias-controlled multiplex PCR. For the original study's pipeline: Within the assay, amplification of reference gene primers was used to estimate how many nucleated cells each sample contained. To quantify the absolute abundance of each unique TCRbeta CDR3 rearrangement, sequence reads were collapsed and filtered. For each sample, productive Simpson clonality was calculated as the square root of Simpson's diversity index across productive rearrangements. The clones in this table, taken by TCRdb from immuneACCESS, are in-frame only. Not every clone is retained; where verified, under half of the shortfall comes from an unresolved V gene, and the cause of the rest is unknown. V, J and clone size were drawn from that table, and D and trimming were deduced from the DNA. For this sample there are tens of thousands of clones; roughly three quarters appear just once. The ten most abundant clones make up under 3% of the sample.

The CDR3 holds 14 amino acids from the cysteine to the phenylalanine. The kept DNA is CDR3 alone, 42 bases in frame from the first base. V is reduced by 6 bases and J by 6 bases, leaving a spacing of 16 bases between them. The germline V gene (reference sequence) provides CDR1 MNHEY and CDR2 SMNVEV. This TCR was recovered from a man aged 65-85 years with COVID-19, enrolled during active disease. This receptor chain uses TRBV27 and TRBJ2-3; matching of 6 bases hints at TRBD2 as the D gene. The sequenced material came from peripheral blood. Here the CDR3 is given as CASRPGRDGDTQYF. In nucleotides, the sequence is TGTGCCAGCAGGCCGGGGCGGGATGGTGATACGCAGTATTTT.